A single sample gave rise to the 9 T cell receptor beta chains below, sequenced in a study of blood T cell repertoires in COVID-19. Libraries were prepared by immunoSEQ multiplex PCR; TCRdb keeps only in-frame clonotypes and omits some of them. The profile shows about 120,000 clones, less than 90% of them singletons. Material: peripheral blood. These receptors originate from a man of 80 years or more with acute or convalescent COVID-19.

The chain uses TRBV5-6 and TRBJ2-3; D is unresolved. The V gene's germline CDR1 is SGHDT and CDR2 YYEEEE. V was pared by 4 bases and J by 0 bases, with 21 bases between. The CDR3 length is 18 residues. The CDR3 sequence: CASSPWSRGIHSTDTQYF. The CDR3 coding sequence is TGTGCCAGCAGCCCCTGGAGCCGCGGAATCCATAGCACAGATACGCAGTATTTT.

V is TRBV12-3 or TRBV12-4 and J is TRBJ2-5; the D is unclear. With 6 bases removed from V and 3 bases from J, the gap between germline ends came to 11 bases. The CDR3 totals 13 residues. Written as DNA, the CDR3 is TGTGCCAGCAGCTCAACTACCGAAGAGACCCAGTACTTC. Protein product: CASSSTTEETQYF.

V gene TRBV7-9 combines with J gene TRBJ1-1; D is unresolved. The germline CDR1 and CDR2 sequences are SEHNR and FQNEAQ (reference sequence). The CDR3 length is 15 residues. V dropped 4 bases and J dropped 0 bases, with 12 bases sitting between them. The CDR3 region is CASSSQGSMNTEAFF. The DNA for the CDR3 is TGTGCCAGCAGCTCCCAAGGGAGCATGAACACTGAAGCTTTCTTT.

The V call is TRBV13, the J call TRBJ2-7; 8 bases are shared with TRBD1. The germline V gene encodes CDR1 PRHDT and CDR2 FYEKMQ (reference sequence). The CDR3 totals 15 residues. Germline trimming cut 6 bases from V and 3 bases from J; bases unmatched to any gene: 10. The CDR3 sequence: CASRPTNRGIYEQYF. CDR3 coding DNA: TGTGCCAGCAGACCGACAAACAGGGGGATCTACGAGCAGTACTTC.

The chain uses TRBV18 and TRBJ1-6; D possibly corresponds to TRBD1 (6 bases). In germline, CDR1 is KGHSH, CDR2 LQKENI. V was shortened by 4 bases and J by 3 bases, with 10 bases between the two germline ends. The length of the CDR3 is 15 residues. CDR3 residues: CASSQGQVYNSPLHF. The CDR3 region has the DNA TGTGCCAGCTCACAGGGACAAGTCTATAATTCACCCCTCCACTTT. Based on the CDR3 plus reference TRBV18 and TRBJ1-6, the full variable domain is NAGVMQNPRHLVRRRGQEARLRCSPMKGHSHVYWYRQLPEEGLKFMVYLQKENIIDESGMPKERFSAEFPKEGPSILRIQQVVRGDSAAYFCASSQGQVYNSPLHFGNGTRLTVT.

As for this clone: The junction does not match germline at one end; this may be a read error. J is TRBJ2-1 and V is TRBV3-1 (or the pseudogene TRBV3-2); 9 bases are shared with TRBD1. The CDR3 extends over 13 amino acids. The germline V gene has CDR1 LGHDT and CDR2 YNNKEL (reference sequence). DNA for the CDR3: TGTGCCAGCAGCCAAGATTCTGTGGACAGGGGAGTCTTC. Translating it yields CASSQDSVDRGVF.

This clone was observed a single time. The chain recombines TRBV10-3 with TRBJ2-1, with D perhaps matching TRBD1 (5 bases). The CDR3 covers 14 residues. Per germline, CDR1 ENHRY and CDR2 SYGVKD. The germline V and J ends were trimmed by 7 bases and 0 bases, with 10 bases remaining between them. Written as DNA, the CDR3 is TGTGCCATCACCGACAGTCCCTCCTACAATGAGCAGTTCTTC. Encoded protein: CAITDSPSYNEQFF.

J is TRBJ2-5 and V is TRBV5-4; TRBD1 matches at 9 bases. J gave up 3 bases and V 1 base, and 1 base lay outside the gene matches. The V gene's germline CDR1 is SGHNT and CDR2 YYREEE (reference sequence). The CDR3 has 14 amino acids. The CDR3 region has the DNA TGTGCCAGCAGCTTGAGGACAGGGGAAGAGACCCAGTACTTC. Encoded protein: CASSLRTGEETQYF.

V usage is TRBV6-5 and J usage is TRBJ1-3; D is uncertain. This CDR3 is 12 amino acids long. Germline V gene lookup returns CDR1 MNHEY and CDR2 SVGAGI. V was shortened by 11 bases and J by 13 bases, with 21 bases between the two germline ends. Here the CDR3 reads CASTDWKHHIYF. The CDR3 coding sequence is TGTGCCTCGACCGACTGGAAACACCATATATATTTT.